This T cell receptor (beta chain) was found in a study of response to subunit inactivated influenza vaccine. General study points: There was a suggestion from the authors that each seasonal influenza vaccination recruits few new T cells.

This clonotype came up a few times. The antigen is unknown. Germline lookup yields CDR1 SGHAT and CDR2 FQNNGV. The CDR3 loop spans 15 amino acids. Between the trimmed V and J ends, which lost 0 bases and 0 bases, there was a span of 8 bases. Using its own MiXCR run on the RT-PCR reads, TCRdb lists one record per CDR3 protein. This sample has roughly 760,000 distinct CDR3 sequences, with 21% found just once. The receptor comes from a man aged 50-60 years who received an inactivated influenza vaccine. The sequencing here drew on PBMCs from blood, taken 5 days after vaccination. This chain uses TRBV11-2 with TRBJ2-5; D is ambiguous. This CDR3 reads CASSLDLGYQETQYF. The CDR3 nucleotides are TGTGCCAGCAGCTTAGATCTAGGGTACCAAGAGACCCAGTACTTC.